This is a list of T cell receptor beta chains from one sample in a study of blood T cells in healthy people across ages. TCRdb ran MiXCR on the 5' RACE reads and lists one entry per CDR3 protein. The table lists about 570,000 distinct CDR3 sequences, 25% to 30% of them singletons. Input material: blood. These receptors all come from a woman aged 70-85 years in good health. Both conserved end residues are part of each CDR3. D genes are given only for firm matches. Rows give clone size only sometimes, using once, few, many, or a class for an expanded clone.

>-|-|TRBV20-1|TRBJ2-2
CSASRTGELFF
TGCAGTGCTAGTCGGACCGGGGAGCTGTTTTTT
>once|-|TRBV4-1|TRBJ1-2
CASSQVTTRTNYGYTF
TGCGCCAGCAGCCAAGTAACTACGAGAACTAACTATGGCTACACCTTC
>-|-|TRBV12-5|TRBJ2-3
CAPGPLSTDTQYF
TGTGCCCCTGGGCCCCTTAGCACAGATACGCAGTATTTT
>-|-|TRBV11-1|TRBJ2-7
CASSQGFRSYEQYF
TGTGCCAGCAGCCAGGGGTTCCGCTCCTACGAGCAGTACTTC
>-|-|TRBV7-9|TRBJ2-5
CASSLWNEETQYF
TGTGCCAGCAGCTTATGGAACGAAGAGACCCAGTACTTC
>few|-|TRBV11-2|TRBJ2-5
CASSSPRDYQETQYF
TGTGCCAGCAGCTCGCCGCGGGACTACCAAGAGACCCAGTACTTC
>few|-|TRBV15|TRBJ2-3
CATRWKESTDTQYF
TGTGCCACCAGATGGAAGGAAAGCACAGATACGCAGTATTTT
>-|-|TRBV7-2|TRBJ1-1
CACSLRQGGDTEAFF
TGTGCCTGCAGCTTACGTCAGGGAGGGGACACTGAAGCTTTCTTT
>-|TRBD1|TRBV7-6|TRBJ2-1
CARPFARRQGVSQFF
TGTGCCCGCCCGTTCGCCCGGAGACAGGGTGTATCGCAGTTCTTC
>-|-|TRBV7-3|TRBJ1-2
CASSLYETGFPYGYTF
TGTGCCAGCAGCTTATATGAGACAGGTTTTCCCTATGGCTACACCTTC
>-|-|TRBV20-1|TRBJ1-4
CSATDNEKLFF
TGCAGTGCTACCGACAATGAAAAACTGTTTTTT
>-|-|TRBV15|TRBJ2-5
CATSRDQLEGSGETQYF
TGTGCCACCAGCAGAGATCAACTAGAGGGGTCAGGGGAGACCCAGTACTTC
>-|-|TRBV20-1|TRBJ1-2
CSARPEGYGYTF
TGCAGTGCTAGACCCGAGGGGTATGGCTACACCTTC
>few|TRBD1|TRBV20-1|TRBJ2-7
CSARDSKGQSYEQYF
TGCAGTGCTAGAGATAGTAAGGGACAGAGTTACGAGCAGTACTTC
>few|-|TRBV7-9|TRBJ2-1
CASSLGKWNEQFF
TGTGCCAGCAGCTTAGGAAAATGGAATGAGCAGTTCTTC
>once|-|TRBV20-1|TRBJ1-2
CSAREPGRGYGYTF
TGCAGTGCTAGAGAACCGGGACGCGGATATGGCTACACCTTC
>-|-|TRBV12-3/TRBV12-4|TRBJ2-5
CASSFVVRGETQYF
TGTGCCAGCAGTTTTGTAGTCCGGGGCGAGACCCAGTACTTC
>-|-|TRBV19|TRBJ2-5
CASRGERETQYF
TGTGCCAGTAGAGGGGAACGAGAGACCCAGTACTTC
>-|TRBD2|TRBV7-9|TRBJ2-3
CASSLTGLAGGPSTDTQYF
TGTGCCAGCAGCTTAACCGGTCTAGCGGGGGGCCCTAGCACAGATACGCAGTATTTT
>few|-|TRBV4-3|TRBJ2-7
CASSQDLRYYEQYF
TGCGCCAGCAGCCAAGATCTACGGTACTACGAGCAGTACTTC
>-|TRBD1|TRBV7-2|TRBJ2-2
CASSYRDRVYGELFF
TGTGCCAGCAGCTACCGGGACAGGGTCTACGGGGAGCTGTTTTTT
>-|TRBD1|TRBV5-1|TRBJ1-2
CASSLQGASYDGYTF
TGCGCCAGCAGCTTACAGGGGGCGTCATATGATGGCTACACCTTC
>few|TRBD2|TRBV4-2|TRBJ2-1
CASSPQGGSLAGESSYNEQFF
TGTGCCAGCAGCCCACAAGGGGGGTCGCTAGCGGGGGAAAGCTCCTACAATGAGCAGTTCTTC
>-|-|TRBV4-2|TRBJ1-1
CASSQDPLQGTEAFF
TGTGCCAGCAGCCAAGATCCGCTCCAGGGCACTGAAGCTTTCTTT
>few|-|TRBV25-1|TRBJ2-1
CASSELVPSYNEQFF
TGTGCCAGCAGTGAGTTGGTGCCCTCCTACAATGAGCAGTTCTTC
>few|TRBD1|TRBV3-1|TRBJ2-5
CASSLQGANRKTQYF
TGTGCCAGCAGCCTGCAGGGGGCGAATCGGAAGACCCAGTACTTC
>once|TRBD2|TRBV7-2|TRBJ2-5
CASSLGTSGSGGTQYF
TGTGCCAGCAGCTTAGGGACTAGCGGGTCCGGGGGGACCCAGTACTTC
>-|-|TRBV20-1|TRBJ1-2
CSANPGDYGYTF
TGCAGTGCTAACCCAGGGGACTATGGCTACACCTTC
>-|TRBD2|TRBV6-1|TRBJ2-1
CASRSPLAGAYNEQFF
TGTGCCAGCAGATCCCCACTAGCGGGGGCCTACAATGAGCAGTTCTTC
>-|TRBD1|TRBV10-3|TRBJ2-5
CAIKAGGQETQYF
TGTGCCATCAAGGCAGGGGGTCAGGAGACCCAGTACTTC
>many|-|TRBV7-8|TRBJ2-7
CASSPLPLSSYEQYF
TGTGCCAGCAGCCCCCTACCACTGAGCTCCTACGAGCAGTACTTC
>-|TRBD2|TRBV5-1|TRBJ2-1
CASSLSGAEQFF
TGCGCCAGCAGCTTGAGCGGGGCCGAGCAGTTCTTC
>-|-|TRBV6-1|TRBJ2-7
CASSEKGTAYEQYF
TGTGCCAGCAGTGAAAAGGGCACCGCCTACGAGCAGTACTTC
>-|TRBD1|TRBV10-3|TRBJ2-6
CAISAGTAGANVLTF
TGTGCCATCAGTGCAGGGACAGCCGGGGCCAACGTCCTGACTTTC
>few|-|TRBV10-3|TRBJ2-7
CAISEWQEQYF
TGTGCCATCAGTGAGTGGCAGGAGCAGTACTTC
>-|-|TRBV29-1|TRBJ1-1
CSVGRRVVTNEAFF
TGCAGCGTGGGACGTCGAGTTGTTACGAATGAAGCTTTCTTT
>few|-|TRBV7-2|TRBJ1-1
CASSLEVANTEAFF
TGTGCCAGCAGCTTAGAGGTCGCGAACACTGAAGCTTTCTTT
>few|-|TRBV5-5|TRBJ2-2
CASSLWQSTGELFF
TGTGCCAGCAGCTTGTGGCAGTCGACCGGGGAGCTGTTTTTT
>few|TRBD1|TRBV20-1|TRBJ1-2
CSARDYTNTGDVEGGTF
TGCAGTGCTAGAGATTACACCAATACAGGGGATGTGGAGGGAGGCACCTTC
>-|-|TRBV2|TRBJ2-7
CASRQDPKSSYEQYF
TGTGCCAGCAGACAGGATCCTAAATCGTCCTACGAGCAGTACTTC
>-|-|TRBV5-1|TRBJ1-4
CASSLLPGINEKLFF
TGCGCCAGCAGCCTCCTCCCGGGGATAAATGAAAAACTGTTTTTT
>-|-|TRBV29-1|TRBJ2-3
CSVSGESTDTQYF
TGCAGCGTGAGCGGAGAGAGCACAGATACGCAGTATTTT
>-|-|TRBV9|TRBJ2-1
CASSVAGGQYNEQFF
TGTGCCAGCAGCGTAGCTGGGGGCCAATACAATGAGCAGTTCTTC
>-|TRBD1|TRBV3-1|TRBJ1-2
CASSQVVRTGDGYTF
TGTGCCAGCAGCCAAGTGGTACGGACAGGGGATGGCTACACCTTC
>-|TRBD1|TRBV6-5|TRBJ2-5
CASRTGTGKTQYF
TGTGCCAGCAGGACCGGGACAGGGAAGACCCAGTACTTC